A single sample gave rise to the 24 T cell receptor beta chains below, sequenced in a study of T cells in Graves' hyperthyroidism and ophthalmopathy. There were TCR beta CDR3 regions amplified from RNA transcripts. HTBI primers were used for first-round RT-PCR of the TCR CDR3. TCRdb used MiXCR to reprocess the multiplex PCR reads, holding one entry per CDR3 protein. The sample carries around 290,000 distinct CDR3 sequences, around 15% recorded once. Sequencing was performed on blood. The receptors derive from a woman in her thirties or forties with Graves' hyperthyroidism.

The V call is TRBV5-5, the J call TRBJ2-7; maybe TRBD2 (6 bases). This CDR3 comprises 15 residues. V lost 4 bases, J lost 0 bases, and 14 bases lay in between. Germline V gives CDR1 SGHKS, CDR2 YYEKEE (reference sequence). This CDR3 is CASSPRTEGSYEQYF. The DNA of the CDR3 is TGTGCCAGCAGCCCGCGGACGGAGGGCTCCTACGAGCAGTACTTC.

The chain couples TRBV7-2 to TRBJ1-4, with a tentative D call TRBD1 (6 bases). Germline values: CDR1 SGHTA, CDR2 FQGNSA. V was shortened by 5 bases and J by 3 bases, with 16 bases between the two germline ends. The length of the CDR3 is 16 residues. The CDR3 DNA is TGTGCCAGCAGCCGATCCGCGGGGGCGCCTAATGAAAAACTGTTTTTT. Protein sequence: CASSRSAGAPNEKLFF.

As concerns this clonotype: At one boundary the junction diverges from the germline segment, which might be a read error. This chain uses TRBV9 with TRBJ1-2; 7 nucleotides line up with TRBD1. The CDR3 length is 14 residues. The V gene's germline CDR1 is SGDLS and CDR2 YYNGEE. This chain's CDR3 is CANSLPTGNYGYTF. CDR3 coding DNA: TGTGCCAACAGCCTCCCGACAGGGAACTATGGCTACACCTTC.

This clonotype was counted many times. The chain is built from TRBV2 and TRBJ2-1; the D gene is possibly TRBD1 (6 bases). From germline, CDR1 is SNHLY and CDR2 FYNNEI. This CDR3 spans 14 amino acids. Trimming pared 3 bases from V and 0 bases from J, leaving 6 bases between. CDR3 bases: TGTGCCAGCAGTGACAGGGGCTCCTACAATGAGCAGTTCTTC. Translation: CASSDRGSYNEQFF.

The genes are TRBV4-1 and TRBJ2-3, with no clear D. The germline gives CDR1 MGHRA, CDR2 YSYEKL. The CDR3 extends over 14 amino acids. Trimming took off 1 base at V and 2 bases at J, with 7 bases between the two ends. The DNA for the CDR3 is TGCGCCAGCAGCCAAGGACCCACCACAGATACGCAGTATTTT. Translated, it gives CASSQGPTTDTQYF.

This clonotype has a count of ten or more. The chain employs TRBV6-6 and TRBJ2-3; D is undetermined. This CDR3 has 15 residues. V lost 2 bases and J 2 bases, leaving 11 bases between the germline ends. Germline lookup yields CDR1 MNHNY and CDR2 SVGAGI (reference sequence). Here the CDR3 reads CASSYQDRVTDTQYF. The CDR3, as DNA: TGTGCCAGCAGTTACCAGGACCGAGTCACAGATACGCAGTATTTT.

This chain uses TRBV9 with TRBJ2-1; 14 bases are a match to TRBD2. V trimming: 2 bases; J trimming: 0 bases; junction bases outside the gene matches: 4. The CDR3 is 18 amino acids. Per the germline V gene, CDR1 is SGDLS and CDR2 is YYNGEE. The CDR3 nucleotides are TGTGCCAGCAGCGTGGGAGGGACTAGCGGGAGCTCCTACAATGAGCAGTTCTTC. As protein: CASSVGGTSGSSYNEQFF.

In its sample, this clonotype was seen many times. The J gene is TRBJ2-5, the V gene TRBV20-1, with 11 nucleotides matching TRBD2. The V and J ends lost 0 bases and 1 base, in that order; junction bases with no gene match: 4. The CDR3 is 16 residues long. Germline V lookup: CDR1 DFQATT, CDR2 SNEGSKA (reference sequence). CDR3 sequence reads: CSARDRTSGPQETQYF. The CDR3 DNA sequence: TGCAGTGCTAGAGATCGGACTAGCGGGCCCCAAGAGACCCAGTACTTC.

This clonotype has more than one count but fewer than ten. The rearrangement joins TRBV18 to TRBJ1-2; 8 nucleotides align to TRBD1. The CDR3 runs 14 residues. The V gene's germline CDR1 is KGHSH and CDR2 LQKENI. The V gene end was trimmed by 5 bases and the J gene end by 5 bases; junction bases not matched to a gene: 7. This CDR3 is CASSSQGARYGYTF. The CDR3 DNA reads TGTGCCAGCTCATCCCAGGGGGCGCGGTATGGCTACACCTTC.

V and J are TRBV6-1 and TRBJ1-1, with D possibly matching TRBD1 (6 bases). V lost 7 bases to trimming and J lost 2 bases, with 17 bases between them. From germline, CDR1 is MNHNS and CDR2 SASEGT. This CDR3 is 15 amino acids long. CDR3 DNA: TGTGCCAGCACCCAGGCCGGGGGCAGAAACACTGAAGCTTTCTTT. Protein product: CASTQAGGRNTEAFF.

The chain is built from TRBV5-5 and TRBJ2-5; 11 bases agree with TRBD1. V lost 4 bases, J lost 4 bases, and 6 bases stayed unmatched. CDR1 is SGHKS, CDR2 YYEKEE, per germline (reference sequence). The CDR3 is 15 amino acids. This CDR3 is CASSPGQGARETQYF. The CDR3 region has the DNA TGTGCCAGCAGCCCTGGACAGGGGGCGCGAGAGACCCAGTACTTC.

This clonotype was seen repeatedly, ten times or more. J is TRBJ1-4 and V is TRBV5-5, with 10 bases aligning to TRBD1. Germline CDR1 and CDR2: SGHKS and YYEKEE (reference sequence). Germline trimming cut 5 bases from V and 8 bases from J; bases unmatched to any gene: 9. The CDR3 totals 15 residues. CDR3 in DNA: TGTGCCAGCAGTCATGGGGACAGGGGTTCCGAAAAACTGTTTTTT. The encoded protein is CASSHGDRGSEKLFF. Based on the CDR3 plus reference TRBV5-5 and TRBJ1-4, the full variable domain is DAGVTQSPTHLIKTRGQQVTLRCSPISGHKSVSWYQQVLGQGPQFIFQYYEKEERGRGNFPDRFSARQFPNYSSELNVNALLLGDSALYLCASSHGDRGSEKLFFGSGTQLSVL.

In this sample, this clonotype turned up many times. The gene calls are TRBV2 and TRBJ1-4; D is possibly TRBD1 (5 bases). The CDR3 is 14 residues long. Germline values: CDR1 SNHLY, CDR2 FYNNEI. V dropped 7 bases and J dropped 3 bases, with 12 bases sitting between them. Here the CDR3 DNA reads TGTGCCAGCAAGGCCGGGACGTCTAATGAAAAACTGTTTTTT. Amino acid sequence: CASKAGTSNEKLFF.

In this sample, this clonotype turned up many times. The chain joins TRBV12-3 or TRBV12-4 to TRBJ2-7; D might be TRBD2 (6 bases). The CDR3 is made up of 13 amino acids. Deletions cut 4 bases from V and 3 bases from J, with 10 bases between. CDR3 sequence (DNA): TGTGCCAGCAGTTCGGGGGTCATCTACGAGCAGTACTTC. This gives the protein CASSSGVIYEQYF.

This clonotype was observed at least ten times. The rearrangement joins TRBV7-8 to TRBJ2-7, with TRBD2 matching over 12 bases. This CDR3 is built from 15 residues. Germline CDR1 SGHVS, CDR2 FQNEAQ. With V trimmed by 3 bases and J by 7 bases, 7 bases remained unmatched. The DNA of the CDR3 is TGTGCCAGCAGCTTTGGACTAGCGGGGCGTCGAGAGCAGTACTTC. Residues: CASSFGLAGRREQYF.

In its sample, this clonotype was seen a few times. The rearrangement links TRBV18 to TRBJ2-7; 8 bases align to TRBD2. CDR3 length equals 15 residues. The V gene end was trimmed by 2 bases and the J gene end by 0 bases; junction bases not matched to a gene: 3. Germline lookup yields CDR1 KGHSH and CDR2 LQKENI. The CDR3 DNA reads as TGTGCCAGCTCACCATCGGGGGGGGACTCCTACGAGCAGTACTTC. Its protein is CASSPSGGDSYEQYF.

Only a few counts were recorded for this clonotype. The chain carries TRBV5-1 and TRBJ2-7, with D possibly matching TRBD1 (5 bases). Germline V lookup: CDR1 SGHRS, CDR2 YFSETQ. V lost 5 bases and J lost 5, with 11 bases in between. The CDR3 consists of 12 residues. The CDR3 DNA is TGCGCCAGCAGGCAGACAGAGGACGAGCAGTACTTC. Translation: CASRQTEDEQYF. Based on the CDR3 plus reference TRBV5-1 and TRBJ2-7, the full variable domain is KAGVTQTPRYLIKTRGQQVTLSCSPISGHRSVSWYQQTPGQGLQFLFEYFSETQRNKGNFPGRFSGRQFSNSRSEMNVSTLELGDSALYLCASRQTEDEQYFGPGTRLTVT.

Details on this clonotype: The junction departs from germline at one end; a sequencing error may be responsible. The CDR3 loop reads CASSLVSNRPQHF. The CDR3 DNA follows: TGTGCCAGCAGTTTGGTGTCTAATCGGCCCCAGCATTTT. The J gene is TRBJ1-5, the V gene TRBV28; D gene uncertain. The CDR3 loop spans 13 amino acids. Germline lookup yields CDR1 MDHEN and CDR2 SYDVKM.

This clonotype was seen ten or more times. The gene calls are TRBV7-2 and TRBJ1-5, with D possibly being TRBD1 (6 bases). Trimming left V 1 base short and J 2 bases short, with 15 bases between. The CDR3 extends over 17 amino acids. CDR1 is SGHTA, CDR2 FQGNSA, per germline. The CDR3 is CASSLEGGVGGNQPQHF. The CDR3, as DNA: TGTGCCAGCAGCTTAGAGGGGGGGGTCGGGGGCAATCAGCCCCAGCATTTT.

This clonotype has only a few counts. In DNA form, the CDR3 reads TGCGCCAGCAGTGGCTACAGGGGGCTAGCTTTCTTT. Translated, it gives CASSGYRGLAFF. The chain couples TRBV10-1 to TRBJ1-1; TRBD1 agrees at 9 bases. The CDR3 runs to 12 residues. After removal of 4 bases from V and 10 bases from J, the junction contained 4 bases not matched to a gene. Germline V gene data show CDR1 as WNHNN and CDR2 as SYGVQD (reference sequence).

This clonotype has only a few counts. CDR3 in DNA: TGTGCCAGCAGCTTAGAGAGGACCTTGGGCTACACCTTC. Protein product: CASSLERTLGYTF. This chain connects TRBV7-2 to TRBJ1-2; D not resolved. This CDR3 contains 13 residues. Deletions cut 1 base from V and 8 bases from J, with 11 bases between. In germline, CDR1 is SGHTA, CDR2 FQGNSA.

This clonotype was picked up one time. This chain links TRBV15 with TRBJ1-2; D perhaps matches TRBD1 (6 bases). The germline V gene encodes CDR1 LNHNV and CDR2 YYDKDF (reference sequence). The CDR3 runs 13 residues. V shed 6 bases and J shed 8 bases, with 16 bases lying between them. CDR3 in DNA: TGTGCCACCAGTACTAATCAGGGGAGAGGCTACACCTTC. Residues: CATSTNQGRGYTF.

This clonotype was recorded at least ten times. The rearrangement links TRBV5-6 to TRBJ2-1; TRBD2 agrees at 11 bases. J lost 3 bases, V lost 6 bases, and 5 bases had no gene match. CDR1 SGHDT and CDR2 YYEEEE come from the germline V gene. CDR3 length: 15 amino acids. The CDR3 bases are TGTGCCAGCAACCCTACTAGCGGGAGCTACAATGAGCAGTTCTTC. This gives the protein CASNPTSGSYNEQFF.

This clonotype was recorded at least ten times. The genes are TRBV20-1 and TRBJ2-5; possibly TRBD2 for D (6 bases). Germline CDR1 is DFQATT and CDR2 is SNEGSKA (reference sequence). The CDR3 is 15 residues long. V lost 2 bases, J lost 5 bases, and 18 bases lay in between. The CDR3, as DNA: TGCAGTGCTAGAAACTTTGTGTCGGGAGACGAGACCCAGTACTTC. It specifies CSARNFVSGDETQYF.